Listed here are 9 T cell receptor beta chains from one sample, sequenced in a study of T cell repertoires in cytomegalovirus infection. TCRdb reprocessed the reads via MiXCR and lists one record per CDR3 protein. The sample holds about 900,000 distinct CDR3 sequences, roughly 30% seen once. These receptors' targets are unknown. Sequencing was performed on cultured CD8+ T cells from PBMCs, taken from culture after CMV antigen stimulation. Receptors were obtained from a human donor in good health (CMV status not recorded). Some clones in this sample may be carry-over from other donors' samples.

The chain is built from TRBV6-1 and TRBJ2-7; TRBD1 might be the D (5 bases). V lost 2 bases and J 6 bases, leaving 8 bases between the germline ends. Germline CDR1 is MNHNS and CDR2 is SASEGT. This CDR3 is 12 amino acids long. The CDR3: CASSEQGSEQYF. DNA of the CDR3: TGTGCCAGCAGTGAACAGGGATCCGAGCAGTACTTC.

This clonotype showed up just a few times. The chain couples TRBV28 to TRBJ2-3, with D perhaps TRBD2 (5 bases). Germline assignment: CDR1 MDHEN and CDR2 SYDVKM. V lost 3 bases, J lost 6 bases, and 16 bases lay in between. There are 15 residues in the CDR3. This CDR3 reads CASSLDRRWVDTQYF. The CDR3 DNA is TGTGCCAGCAGTTTGGACCGGAGGTGGGTTGATACGCAGTATTTT.

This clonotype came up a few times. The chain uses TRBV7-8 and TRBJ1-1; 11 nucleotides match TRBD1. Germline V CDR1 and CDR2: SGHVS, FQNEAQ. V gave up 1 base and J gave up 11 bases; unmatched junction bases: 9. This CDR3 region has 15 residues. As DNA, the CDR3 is TGTGCCAGCAGCTTAGATGGGACAGGGGGGGTTGAGGCTTTCTTT. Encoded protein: CASSLDGTGGVEAFF.

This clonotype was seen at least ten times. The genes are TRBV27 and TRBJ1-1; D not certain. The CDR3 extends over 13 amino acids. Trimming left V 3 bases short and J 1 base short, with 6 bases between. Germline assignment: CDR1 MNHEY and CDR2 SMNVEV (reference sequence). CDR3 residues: CASSFTANTEAFF. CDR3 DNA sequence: TGTGCCAGCAGTTTTACAGCGAACACTGAAGCTTTCTTT.

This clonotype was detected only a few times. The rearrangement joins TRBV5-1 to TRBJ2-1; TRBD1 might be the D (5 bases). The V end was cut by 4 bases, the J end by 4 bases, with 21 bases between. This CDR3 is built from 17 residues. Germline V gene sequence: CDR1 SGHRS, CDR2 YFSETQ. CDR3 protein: CASSGSQGWRAYNEQFF. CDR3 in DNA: TGCGCCAGCAGCGGAAGTCAGGGCTGGCGTGCATACAATGAGCAGTTCTTC. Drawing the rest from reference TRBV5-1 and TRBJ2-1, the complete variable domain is KAGVTQTPRYLIKTRGQQVTLSCSPISGHRSVSWYQQTPGQGLQFLFEYFSETQRNKGNFPGRFSGRQFSNSRSEMNVSTLELGDSALYLCASSGSQGWRAYNEQFFGPGTRLTVL.

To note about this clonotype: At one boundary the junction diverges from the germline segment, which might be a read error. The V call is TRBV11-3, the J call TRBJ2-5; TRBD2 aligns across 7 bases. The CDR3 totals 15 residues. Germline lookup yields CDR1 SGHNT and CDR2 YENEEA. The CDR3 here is CANSSWDGGQETQYF. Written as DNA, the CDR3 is TGTGCCAACAGCTCGTGGGACGGGGGGCAAGAGACCCAGTACTTC.

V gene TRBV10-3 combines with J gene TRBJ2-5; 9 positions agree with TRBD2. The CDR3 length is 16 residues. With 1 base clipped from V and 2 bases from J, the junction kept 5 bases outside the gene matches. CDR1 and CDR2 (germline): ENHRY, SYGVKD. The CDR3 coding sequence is TGTGCCATCAGTGAGTTCGAGACTAGCGGACAAGAGACCCAGTACTTC. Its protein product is CAISEFETSGQETQYF.

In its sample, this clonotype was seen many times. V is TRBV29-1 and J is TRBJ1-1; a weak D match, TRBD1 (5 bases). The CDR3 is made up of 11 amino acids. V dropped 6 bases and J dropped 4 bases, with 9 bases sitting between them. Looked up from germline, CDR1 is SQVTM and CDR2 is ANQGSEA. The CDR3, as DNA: TGCAGCGTCGACGACAGCACTGAAGCTTTCTTT. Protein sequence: CSVDDSTEAFF.

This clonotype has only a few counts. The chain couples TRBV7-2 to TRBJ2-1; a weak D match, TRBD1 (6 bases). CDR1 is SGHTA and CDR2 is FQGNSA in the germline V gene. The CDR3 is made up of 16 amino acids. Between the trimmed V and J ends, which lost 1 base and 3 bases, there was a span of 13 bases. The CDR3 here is CASSLGGGFDYNEQFF. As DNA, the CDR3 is TGTGCCAGCAGCTTAGGAGGGGGATTTGACTACAATGAGCAGTTCTTC.